This TCR beta chain emerged from a study of human T cells and chemical hapten exposure. Study outcomes and limitations: While controls formed fewer of them, expanded TCRs formed significantly more large CDR3 similarity clusters.

Remarks on this clonotype: Its cognate antigen is unknown.

The time point denotes: patch test 1, 2 weeks after DPC sensitization. Treatment defined: therapeutic diphenylcyclopropenone sensitization with weekly scalp DPC. Germline V gene lookup returns CDR1 DFQATT and CDR2 SNEGSKA (reference sequence). V shed 0 bases, J shed 7 bases, and the junction held 6 bases outside the gene matches. The CDR3 is 16 amino acids. In TCRdb, the RACE reads were re-called with MiXCR into one record per CDR3 protein. The repertoire includes 65,000 to 85,000 distinct CDR3 sequences, approximately 12% of them detected once, and 3.5% to 4.5% sits in the top ten. Sequenced here: whole blood, sampled in connection with sensitization to the hapten diphenylcyclopropenone (DPC). The chain is built from TRBV20-1 and TRBJ2-1, with TRBD2 matching 13 bases. This clonotype was obtained from a woman in her sixties with alopecia areata. Some clones in this sample may be carry-over from other donors' samples. The CDR3: CSARDVGTSGVNEQFF. The CDR3 nucleotides are TGCAGTGCTAGAGACGTCGGGACTAGCGGGGTAAATGAGCAGTTCTTC.